This T cell receptor beta chain stems from a study of blood T cell repertoires in COVID-19. Study-level information: Italy, Spain and the United States were the sources of the convalescent and acute COVID-19 samples. From T cells, B-cell-depleted T cells, or PBMCs came the material, which was cDNA or gDNA.

In the study's own analysis: Nucleated cell number was recorded as an estimate derived from reference gene primer amplification. The repertoire was sequenced with immunoSEQ multiplex PCR; TCRdb's copy has only in-frame clones and lacks some. V, J and clone size reflect that table, while D and trimming were determined from the DNA. Seen here are a few hundred thousand clones, about 82% observed once, and the top ten hold about 12%. V lost 7 bases to trimming and J lost 4 bases, with 20 bases between them. Per the germline V gene, CDR1 is LNHDA and CDR2 is SQIVND (reference sequence). The CDR3 consists of 16 residues.

This TCR was recovered from a man older than 75 with acute or convalescent COVID-19. This rearrangement joins TRBV19 to TRBJ1-5; D might be TRBD1 (6 bases). Source material: peripheral blood. CDR3 amino acids: CASMALGGGRNQPQHF. The CDR3 bases are TGTGCCAGTATGGCCCTAGGGGGGGGCCGAAATCAGCCCCAGCATTTT.